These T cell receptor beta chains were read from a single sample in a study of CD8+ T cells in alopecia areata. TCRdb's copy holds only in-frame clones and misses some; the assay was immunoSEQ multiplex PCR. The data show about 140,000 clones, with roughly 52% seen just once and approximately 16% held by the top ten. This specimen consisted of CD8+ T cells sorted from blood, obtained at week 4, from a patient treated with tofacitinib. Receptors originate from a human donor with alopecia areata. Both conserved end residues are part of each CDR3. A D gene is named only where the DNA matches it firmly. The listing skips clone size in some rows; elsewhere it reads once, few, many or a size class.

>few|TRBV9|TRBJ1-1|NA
TGTGCCAGCAGCGTAGCTCCGGTCTGGGACACTGAAGCTTTCTTT
CASSVAPVWDTEAFF
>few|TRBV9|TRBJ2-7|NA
TGTGCCAGCAGCTCCCGGGACACTTACGAGCAGTACTTC
CASSSRDTYEQYF
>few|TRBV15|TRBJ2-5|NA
TGTGCCACCAGCAGAGATAGGCTCGGGGACAAGGCGTACTTC
CATSRDRLGDKAYF
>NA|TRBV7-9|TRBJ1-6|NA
TGTGCCAGCAGCGCAAGAAACAGGGTTGGGAATTCACCCCTCCACTTT
CASSARNRVGNSPLHF
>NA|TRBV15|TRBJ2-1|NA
TGTGCCACCAGCAGGGAAAAGTCATACTCCTACAATGAGCAGTTCTTC
CATSREKSYSYNEQFF
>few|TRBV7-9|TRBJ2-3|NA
TGTGCCAGCAGCTCCATCACAGATACGCAGTATTTT
CASSSITDTQYF
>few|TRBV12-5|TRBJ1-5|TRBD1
TGTGCTAGTGCCCAGGGGGGCCCGGGCGATCAGCCCCAGCATTTT
CASAQGGPGDQPQHF
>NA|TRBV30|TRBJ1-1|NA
TGTGCCTGGAGTGTACCCTACAAAGGTGAAGCTTTCTTT
CAWSVPYKGEAFF
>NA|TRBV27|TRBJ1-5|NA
TGTGCCAGCAGTTTATCTGTGGGGGACAGCAATCAGCCCCAGCATTTT
CASSLSVGDSNQPQHF
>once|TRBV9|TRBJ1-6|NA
TGTGCCAGCAGCTCCGGGGGGTCACCCCTCCACTTT
CASSSGGSPLHF
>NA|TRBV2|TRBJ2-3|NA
TGTGCCAGACAGGACCTCCTCGGGACGTATTTT
CARQDLLGTYF
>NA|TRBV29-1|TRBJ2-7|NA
TGCAGCGTGAAAGGAGGGCGATCCTACGAGCAGTACTTC
CSVKGGRSYEQYF
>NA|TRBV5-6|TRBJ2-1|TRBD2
TGTGCCAGCAGCCCTAGCGGGGGGGCCCATGAGCAGTTCTTC
CASSPSGGAHEQFF
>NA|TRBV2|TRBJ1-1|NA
TGTGCCAGCAGTGACCGGGAACAGGCTGAAGCTTTCTTT
CASSDREQAEAFF
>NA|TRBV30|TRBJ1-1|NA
TGTGCCTGGAGTGCCGGCATAGAAGCTTTCTTT
CAWSAGIEAFF
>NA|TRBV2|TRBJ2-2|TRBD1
TGTGCCAGCAGCCGGGACAGGGGGTCAGGGGAGCTGTTTTTT
CASSRDRGSGELFF
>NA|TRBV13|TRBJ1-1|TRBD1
TGTGCCAGCAGTCCTCGAGGGGGCGCAGCTAACACTGAAGCTTTCTTT
CASSPRGGAANTEAFF
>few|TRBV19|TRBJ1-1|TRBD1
TGTGCCAGTAGTATCGACAGGGTTGGGGACACTGAAGCTTTCTTT
CASSIDRVGDTEAFF
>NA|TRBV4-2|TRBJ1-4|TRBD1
TGTGCCAGCAGTCACGGGACAGGGAAAAATGAAAAACTGTTTTTT
CASSHGTGKNEKLFF
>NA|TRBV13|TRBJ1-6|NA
TGTGCCAGCAGCTTATTCGAACAAGGGTGGGGAAATTCACCCCTCCACTTT
CASSLFEQGWGNSPLHF
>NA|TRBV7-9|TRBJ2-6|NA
TGTGCCAGCTTGAGCTCTGGGGCCAACGTCCTGACTTTC
CASLSSGANVLTF
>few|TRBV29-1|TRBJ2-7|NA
TGCAGCGTTTTGGGGTATTCGTACGAGCAGTACTTC
CSVLGYSYEQYF